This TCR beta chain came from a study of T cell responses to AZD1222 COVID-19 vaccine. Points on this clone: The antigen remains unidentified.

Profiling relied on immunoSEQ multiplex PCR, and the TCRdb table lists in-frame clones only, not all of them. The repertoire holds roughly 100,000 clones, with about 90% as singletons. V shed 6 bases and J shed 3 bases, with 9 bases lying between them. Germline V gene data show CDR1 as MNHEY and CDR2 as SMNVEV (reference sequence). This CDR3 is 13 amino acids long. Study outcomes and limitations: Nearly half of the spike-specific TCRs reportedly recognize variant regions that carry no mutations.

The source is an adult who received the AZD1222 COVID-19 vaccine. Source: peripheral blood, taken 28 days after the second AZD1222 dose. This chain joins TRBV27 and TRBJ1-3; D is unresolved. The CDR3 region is CASSFSNGNTIYF. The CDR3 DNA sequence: TGTGCCAGCAGCTTCAGTAATGGAAACACCATATATTTT.